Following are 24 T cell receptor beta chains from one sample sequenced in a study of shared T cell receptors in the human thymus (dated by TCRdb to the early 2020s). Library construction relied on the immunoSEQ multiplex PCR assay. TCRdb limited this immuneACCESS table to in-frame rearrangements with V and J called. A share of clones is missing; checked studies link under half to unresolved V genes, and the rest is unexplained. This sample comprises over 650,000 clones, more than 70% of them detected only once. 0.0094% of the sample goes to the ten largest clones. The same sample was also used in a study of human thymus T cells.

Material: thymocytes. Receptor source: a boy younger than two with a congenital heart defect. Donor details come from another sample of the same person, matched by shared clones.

As DNA, the CDR3 is TGTGCCACCAGCGCGACAGGGTGGGTCGGGTACGAGCAGTACTTC. Its protein is CATSATGWVGYEQYF. This sequence joins TRBV15 and TRBJ2-7; 7 nucleotides line up with TRBD1. J gave up 4 bases and V 5 bases, and 11 bases lay outside the gene matches. This CDR3 spans 15 amino acids. Germline CDR1 reads LNHNV; CDR2 reads YYDKDF (reference sequence).

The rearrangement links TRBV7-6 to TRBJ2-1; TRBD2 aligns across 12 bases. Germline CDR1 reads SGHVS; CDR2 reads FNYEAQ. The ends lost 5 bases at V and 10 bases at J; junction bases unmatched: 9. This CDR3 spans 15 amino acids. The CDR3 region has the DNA TGTGCCAGCAGCCCGCCTAGCGGGAGGGTAGGGGAGCAGTTCTTC. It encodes CASSPPSGRVGEQFF. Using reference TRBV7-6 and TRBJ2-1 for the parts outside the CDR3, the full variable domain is GAGVSQSPRYKVTKRGQDVALRCDPISGHVSLYWYRQALGQGPEFLTYFNYEAQQDKSGLPNDRFSAERPEGSISTLTIQRTEQRDSAMYRCASSPPSGRVGEQFFGPGTRLTVL.

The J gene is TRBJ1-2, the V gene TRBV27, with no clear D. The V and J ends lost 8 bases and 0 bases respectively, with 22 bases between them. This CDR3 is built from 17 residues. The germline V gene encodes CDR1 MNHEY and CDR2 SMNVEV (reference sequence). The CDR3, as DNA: TGTGCCAGCGGAACAACAGCCCCCCTGTCTTCTAACTATGGCTACACCTTC. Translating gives CASGTTAPLSSNYGYTF.

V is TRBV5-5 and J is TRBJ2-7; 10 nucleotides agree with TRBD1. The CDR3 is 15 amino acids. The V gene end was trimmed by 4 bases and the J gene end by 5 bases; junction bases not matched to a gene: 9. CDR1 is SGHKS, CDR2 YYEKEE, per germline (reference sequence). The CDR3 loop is CASSLRQDRGDEQYF. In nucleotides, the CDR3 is TGTGCCAGCAGCCTCCGGCAGGACAGGGGGGACGAGCAGTACTTC. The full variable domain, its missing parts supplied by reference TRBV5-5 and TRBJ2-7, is DAGVTQSPTHLIKTRGQQVTLRCSPISGHKSVSWYQQVLGQGPQFIFQYYEKEERGRGNFPDRFSARQFPNYSSELNVNALLLGDSALYLCASSLRQDRGDEQYFGPGTRLTVT.

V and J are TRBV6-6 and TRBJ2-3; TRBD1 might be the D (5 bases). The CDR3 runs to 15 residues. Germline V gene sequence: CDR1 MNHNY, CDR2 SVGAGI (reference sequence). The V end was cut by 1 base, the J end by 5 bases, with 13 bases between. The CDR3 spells CASSYFRQGEDTQYF. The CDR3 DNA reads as TGTGCCAGCAGTTACTTTCGGCAGGGCGAAGATACGCAGTATTTT.

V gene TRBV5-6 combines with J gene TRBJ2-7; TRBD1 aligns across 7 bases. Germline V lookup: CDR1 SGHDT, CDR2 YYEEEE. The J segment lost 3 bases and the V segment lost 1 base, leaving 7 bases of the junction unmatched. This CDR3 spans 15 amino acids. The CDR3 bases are TGTGCCAGCAGCTTGAATGACAGGGATCTCTACGAGCAGTACTTC. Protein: CASSLNDRDLYEQYF.

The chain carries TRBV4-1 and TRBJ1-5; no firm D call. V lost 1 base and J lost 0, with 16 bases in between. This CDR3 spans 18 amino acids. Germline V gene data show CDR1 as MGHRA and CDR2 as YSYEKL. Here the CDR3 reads CASSQVTPTGISNQPQHF. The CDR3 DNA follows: TGCGCCAGCAGCCAAGTTACCCCTACGGGAATTAGCAATCAGCCCCAGCATTTT.

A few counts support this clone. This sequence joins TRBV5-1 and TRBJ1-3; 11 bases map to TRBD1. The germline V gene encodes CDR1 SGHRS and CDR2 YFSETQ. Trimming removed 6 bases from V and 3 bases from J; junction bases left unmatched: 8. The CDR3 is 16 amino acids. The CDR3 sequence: CASKVGTGGYGNTIYF. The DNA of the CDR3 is TGCGCCAGCAAAGTCGGGACAGGGGGATATGGAAACACCATATATTTT. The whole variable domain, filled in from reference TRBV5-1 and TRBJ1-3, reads KAGVTQTPRYLIKTRGQQVTLSCSPISGHRSVSWYQQTPGQGLQFLFEYFSETQRNKGNFPGRFSGRQFSNSRSEMNVSTLELGDSALYLCASKVGTGGYGNTIYFGEGSWLTVV.

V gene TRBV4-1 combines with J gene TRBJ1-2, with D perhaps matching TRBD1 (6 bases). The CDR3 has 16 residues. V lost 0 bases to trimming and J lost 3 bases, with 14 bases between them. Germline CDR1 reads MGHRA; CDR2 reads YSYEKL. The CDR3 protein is CASSQERGNRDYGYTF. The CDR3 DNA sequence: TGCGCCAGCAGCCAAGAAAGGGGGAATCGGGACTATGGCTACACCTTC.

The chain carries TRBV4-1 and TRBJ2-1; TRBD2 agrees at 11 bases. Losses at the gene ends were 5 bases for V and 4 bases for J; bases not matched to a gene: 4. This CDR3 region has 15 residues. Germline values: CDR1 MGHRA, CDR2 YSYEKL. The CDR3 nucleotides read TGCGCCAGCAGCGCTAGCGGGGGGCCATACAATGAGCAGTTCTTC. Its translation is CASSASGGPYNEQFF.

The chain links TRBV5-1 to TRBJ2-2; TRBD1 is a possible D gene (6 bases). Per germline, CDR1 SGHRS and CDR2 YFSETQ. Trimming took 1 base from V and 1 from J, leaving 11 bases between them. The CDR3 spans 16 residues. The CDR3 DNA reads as TGCGCCAGCAGCTTGACAGGGTCTGGGAACACCGGGGAGCTGTTTTTT. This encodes CASSLTGSGNTGELFF.

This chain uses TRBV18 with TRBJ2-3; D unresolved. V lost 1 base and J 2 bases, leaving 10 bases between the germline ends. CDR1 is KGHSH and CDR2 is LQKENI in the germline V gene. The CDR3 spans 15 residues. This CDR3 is CASSPQLHSTDTQYF. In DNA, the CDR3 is TGTGCCAGCTCACCACAACTCCATTCCACAGATACGCAGTATTTT.

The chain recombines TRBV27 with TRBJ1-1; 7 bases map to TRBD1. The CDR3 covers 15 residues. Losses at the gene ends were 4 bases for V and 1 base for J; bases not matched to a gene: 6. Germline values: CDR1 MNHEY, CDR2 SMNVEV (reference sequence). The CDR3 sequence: CASSYETGSNTEAFF. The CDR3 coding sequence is TGTGCCAGCAGTTACGAGACAGGGTCGAACACTGAAGCTTTCTTT.

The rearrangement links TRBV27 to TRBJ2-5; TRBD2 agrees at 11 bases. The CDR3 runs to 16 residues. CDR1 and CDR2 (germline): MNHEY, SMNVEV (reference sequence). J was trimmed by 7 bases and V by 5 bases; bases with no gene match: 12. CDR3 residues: CASSPRTSGPRTTQYF. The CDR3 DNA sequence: TGTGCCAGCAGTCCAAGGACTAGCGGGCCTCGGACGACCCAGTACTTC.

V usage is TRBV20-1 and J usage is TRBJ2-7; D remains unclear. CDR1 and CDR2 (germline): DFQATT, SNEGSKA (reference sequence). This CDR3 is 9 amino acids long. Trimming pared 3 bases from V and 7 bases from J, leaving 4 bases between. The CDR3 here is CSASQEQYF. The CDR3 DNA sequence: TGCAGTGCTAGCCAGGAGCAGTACTTC.

The CDR3 protein is CSVGTLYYNEQFF. In DNA, the CDR3 is TGCAGCGTTGGGACACTCTACTACAATGAGCAGTTCTTC. The chain combines TRBV29-1 with TRBJ2-1, with D possibly matching TRBD1 (5 bases). The germline V gene encodes CDR1 SQVTM and CDR2 ANQGSEA. This CDR3 contains 13 residues. V shed 4 bases and J shed 3 bases, with 10 bases lying between them.

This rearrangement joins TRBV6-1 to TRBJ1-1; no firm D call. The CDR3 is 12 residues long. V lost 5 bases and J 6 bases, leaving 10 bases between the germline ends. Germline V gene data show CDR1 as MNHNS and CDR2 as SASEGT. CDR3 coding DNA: TGTGCCAGCAGTCACCGGTCCGCTGAAGCTTTCTTT. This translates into CASSHRSAEAFF.

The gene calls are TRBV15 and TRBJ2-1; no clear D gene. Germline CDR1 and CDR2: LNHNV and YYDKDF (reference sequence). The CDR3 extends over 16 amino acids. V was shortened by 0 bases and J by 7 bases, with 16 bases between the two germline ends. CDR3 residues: CATSRDQRLPGNEQFF. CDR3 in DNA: TGTGCCACCAGCAGAGATCAGCGTCTCCCTGGTAATGAGCAGTTCTTC.

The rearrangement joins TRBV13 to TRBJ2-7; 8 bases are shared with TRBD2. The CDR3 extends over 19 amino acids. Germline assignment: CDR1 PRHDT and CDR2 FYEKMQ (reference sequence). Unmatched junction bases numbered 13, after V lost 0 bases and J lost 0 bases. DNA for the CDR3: TGTGCCAGCAGCTTAGGCCGGGAAGTTTTGAGCGGGGGCTCCTACGAGCAGTACTTC. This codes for CASSLGREVLSGGSYEQYF.

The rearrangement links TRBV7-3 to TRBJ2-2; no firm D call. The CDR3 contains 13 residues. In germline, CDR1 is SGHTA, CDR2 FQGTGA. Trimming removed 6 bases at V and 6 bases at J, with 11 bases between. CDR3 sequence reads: CASSHPEAGELFF. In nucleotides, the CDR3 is TGTGCCAGCAGTCACCCCGAGGCCGGGGAGCTGTTTTTT.

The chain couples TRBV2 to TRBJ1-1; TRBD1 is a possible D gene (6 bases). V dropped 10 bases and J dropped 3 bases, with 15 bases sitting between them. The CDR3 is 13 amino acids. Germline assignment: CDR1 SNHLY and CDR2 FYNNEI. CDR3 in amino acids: CANTGNRDTEAFF. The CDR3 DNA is TGTGCCAACACAGGGAATAGGGACACTGAAGCTTTCTTT.

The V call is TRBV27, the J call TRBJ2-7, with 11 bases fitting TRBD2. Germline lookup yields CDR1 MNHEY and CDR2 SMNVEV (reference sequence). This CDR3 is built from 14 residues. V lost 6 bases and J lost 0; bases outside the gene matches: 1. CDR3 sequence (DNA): TGTGCCAGCAGGGGACTAGCGGACTCCTACGAGCAGTACTTC. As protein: CASRGLADSYEQYF.

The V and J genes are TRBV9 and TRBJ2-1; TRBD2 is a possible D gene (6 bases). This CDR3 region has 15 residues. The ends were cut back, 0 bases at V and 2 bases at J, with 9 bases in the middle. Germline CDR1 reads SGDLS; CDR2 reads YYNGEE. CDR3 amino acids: CASSVVAAPYNEQFF. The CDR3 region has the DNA TGTGCCAGCAGCGTAGTAGCGGCCCCCTACAATGAGCAGTTCTTC.

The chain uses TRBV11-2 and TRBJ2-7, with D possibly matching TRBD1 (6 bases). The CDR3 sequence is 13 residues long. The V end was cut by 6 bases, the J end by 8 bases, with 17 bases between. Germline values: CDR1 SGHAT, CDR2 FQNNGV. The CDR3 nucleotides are TGTGCCAGCAGGCCTTACGGACAGATCAAGCAGTACTTC. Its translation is CASRPYGQIKQYF.